Following are 23 T cell receptor beta chains from one sample sequenced in a study of CD8 T cells in ankylosing spondylitis. TCRdb reprocessed the 5' RACE reads via MiXCR and lists one record per CDR3 protein. The repertoire holds some 700,000 distinct CDR3 sequences, with around 20% as singletons. Regarding the study as a whole: Ankylosing spondylitis blood appeared to carry a characteristic TCR beta motif of roughly 8 highly homologous variants.

No antigen has been identified for these receptors. The sequencing sample was made of blood, either unsorted or a sorted T cell fraction (not recorded which). These receptors were obtained from a male donor with ankylosing spondylitis.

This clonotype was observed a handful of times. This chain links TRBV18 with TRBJ1-5; D unclear. Germline CDR1 is KGHSH and CDR2 is LQKENI. The CDR3 consists of 16 residues. V dropped 3 bases and J dropped 0 bases, with 12 bases sitting between them. The CDR3 sequence is CASSPDLPASNQPQHF. The CDR3 coding sequence is TGTGCCAGCTCACCCGACTTACCGGCTAGCAATCAGCCCCAGCATTTT.

The J gene is TRBJ2-5, the V gene TRBV5-1, with 13 bases that match TRBD2. This CDR3 comprises 17 residues. Trimming took 5 bases from V and 5 from J; bases not matched to a gene: 12. Germline V gives CDR1 SGHRS, CDR2 YFSETQ. CDR3 nucleotide sequence: TGCGCCAGCAGGCCAACTAGCGGGGGGGCCTGGGTCGAGACCCAGTACTTC. It translates to CASRPTSGGAWVETQYF.

This clonotype turned up a few times. V and J are TRBV28 and TRBJ2-7, with D maybe TRBD2 (6 bases). CDR3 length: 13 amino acids. Trimming took 11 bases from V and 3 from J, leaving 17 bases between them. Per the germline V gene, CDR1 is MDHEN and CDR2 is SYDVKM. CDR3 region: CAPRARGFYEQYF. The CDR3 DNA reads TGTGCCCCCAGGGCCCGGGGGTTCTACGAGCAGTACTTC. The entire variable domain, with the rest obtained from reference TRBV28 and TRBJ2-7, is as follows: DVKVTQSSRYLVKRTGEKVFLECVQDMDHENMFWYRQDPGLGLRLIYFSYDVKMKEKGDIPEGYSVSREKKERFSLILESASTNQTSMYLCAPRARGFYEQYFGPGTRLTVT.

This clonotype occurred a few times. The rearrangement joins TRBV4-1 to TRBJ1-4; D call uncertain. Germline V lookup: CDR1 MGHRA, CDR2 YSYEKL. Between the trimmed V and J ends, which lost 0 bases and 8 bases, there was a span of 7 bases. This CDR3 is built from 13 residues. The CDR3 is CASSQDLEEKLFF. The CDR3 DNA follows: TGCGCCAGCAGCCAAGATTTAGAGGAAAAACTGTTTTTT.

This clonotype was counted between two and nine times. The CDR3 bases are TGCAGTGCTACAGGGGGCGCGGACTATGGCTACACCTTC. Its protein product is CSATGGADYGYTF. This rearrangement joins TRBV20-1 to TRBJ1-2, with 8 bases fitting TRBD1. Germline values: CDR1 DFQATT, CDR2 SNEGSKA (reference sequence). J lost 3 bases, V lost 4 bases, and 4 bases had no gene match. The CDR3 is 13 residues long.

The genes are TRBV20-1 and TRBJ2-3; D uncertain. Germline CDR1 reads DFQATT; CDR2 reads SNEGSKA (reference sequence). Trimming took off 6 bases at V and 1 base at J, with 14 bases between the two ends. The CDR3 spans 14 residues. CDR3 sequence (DNA): TGCAGTGCGCAAGCAGCACGGGGCACAGATACGCAGTATTTT. Translated: CSAQAARGTDTQYF.

This clonotype has more than one count but fewer than ten. The chain recombines TRBV4-1 with TRBJ1-1, with D uncertain. The CDR3 is 15 residues long. Germline V gene sequence: CDR1 MGHRA, CDR2 YSYEKL. Trimming stripped 0 bases from V and 0 bases from J, with 8 bases between. CDR3 loop: CASSQEPRMNTEAFF. The CDR3 DNA reads as TGCGCCAGCAGCCAAGAACCCAGGATGAACACTGAAGCTTTCTTT.

The V call is TRBV5-1, the J call TRBJ2-1; D may be TRBD2 (6 bases). Trimming took 1 base from V and 10 from J, leaving 18 bases between them. Germline V lookup: CDR1 SGHRS, CDR2 YFSETQ. The CDR3 runs to 15 residues. CDR3 sequence reads: CASSLTGGAFEEQFF. The CDR3 DNA is TGCGCCAGCAGCTTGACCGGCGGGGCATTCGAGGAGCAGTTCTTC. The variable domain in full, with the rest retrieved from reference TRBV5-1 and TRBJ2-1, is KAGVTQTPRYLIKTRGQQVTLSCSPISGHRSVSWYQQTPGQGLQFLFEYFSETQRNKGNFPGRFSGRQFSNSRSEMNVSTLELGDSALYLCASSLTGGAFEEQFFGPGTRLTVL.

The chain carries TRBV20-1 and TRBJ2-7; 12 nucleotides line up with TRBD1. CDR3 length: 12 amino acids. Germline V gene data show CDR1 as DFQATT and CDR2 as SNEGSKA (reference sequence). V shed 6 bases, J shed 6 bases, and the junction held 3 bases outside the gene matches. CDR3 protein: CSAGTGGFEQYF. The DNA of the CDR3 is TGCAGTGCCGGGACAGGGGGCTTCGAGCAGTACTTC.

This clonotype was seen only a few times. CDR3 coding DNA: TGTGCCAGCAGGGGCGGATACGCAACTAATGAAAAACTGTTTTTT. Protein sequence: CASRGGYATNEKLFF. The chain couples TRBV5-5 to TRBJ1-4, with D unclear. CDR1 and CDR2 (germline): SGHKS, YYEKEE (reference sequence). The V end lost 5 bases, the J end lost 0 bases, and 11 bases lay between the germline ends. This CDR3 region has 15 residues.

Many counts were recorded for this clonotype. The chain combines TRBV24-1 with TRBJ1-2, with 9 nucleotides matching TRBD1. This CDR3 region has 16 residues. The germline CDR1 and CDR2 sequences are KGHDR and SFDVKD. The junction had 8 bases not matched to a gene; V was cut back by 4 bases and J by 3 bases. CDR3 residues: CATSDPSGQGDYGYTF. CDR3 DNA: TGTGCCACCAGTGACCCCTCGGGACAGGGAGACTATGGCTACACCTTC.

Only a few counts were recorded for this clonotype. V and J are TRBV6-1 and TRBJ2-6, with D tentatively TRBD1 (5 bases). There are 15 residues in the CDR3. The germline V gene has CDR1 MNHNS and CDR2 SASEGT. The V end was cut by 5 bases, the J end by 2 bases, with 10 bases between. As DNA, the CDR3 is TGTGCCAGCAGTAGGGGCTTAACTGGGGCCAACGTCCTGACTTTC. It is translated as CASSRGLTGANVLTF.

A few counts support this clonotype. CDR3 DNA: TGCAGTCCTAAGGACGGGAAGAGGGAGACCCAGTACTTC. It yields the protein CSPKDGKRETQYF. The V gene is TRBV20-1, the J gene TRBJ2-5, with D possibly being TRBD2 (5 bases). V lost 8 bases and J lost 5, with 18 bases in between. The CDR3 runs to 13 residues. CDR1 is DFQATT and CDR2 is SNEGSKA in the germline V gene (reference sequence).

This clonotype has only a few counts. The rearrangement links TRBV5-6 to TRBJ2-4; possibly TRBD1 for D (6 bases). CDR1 and CDR2 (germline): SGHDT, YYEEEE. V was cut by 4 bases and J by 4 bases, with 15 bases left in between. The CDR3 totals 15 residues. CDR3 bases: TGTGCCAGCAGCCGGCCGGACAGCCTGAAAAACATTCAGTACTTC. Amino acid sequence: CASSRPDSLKNIQYF.

This clonotype has more than one count but fewer than ten. The V gene is TRBV25-1, the J gene TRBJ2-2, with 7 positions matching TRBD2. The J segment lost 6 bases and the V segment lost 1 base, leaving 11 bases of the junction unmatched. There are 17 residues in the CDR3. CDR1 and CDR2 (germline): MGHDK, SYGVNS. The CDR3 bases are TGTGCCAGCAGTGAATTGGACGGGGGGTTGGCCCCCGGGGAGCTGTTTTTT. Translated, it gives CASSELDGGLAPGELFF.

This clonotype has only a few counts. The chain is built from TRBV29-1 and TRBJ2-1, with 8 bases identical to TRBD2. The V and J ends lost 8 bases and 3 bases, in that order; junction bases with no gene match: 12. The length of the CDR3 is 15 residues. From germline, CDR1 is SQVTM and CDR2 ANQGSEA. DNA for the CDR3: TGCAGCCCATTAGAGGGGACTAGTGGCTACAATGAGCAGTTCTTC. Encoded protein: CSPLEGTSGYNEQFF.

The chain combines TRBV5-1 with TRBJ2-5; either TRBD1 or TRBD2 may supply D (5 bases each). The CDR3 spans 14 residues. Trimming pared 0 bases from V and 5 bases from J, leaving 11 bases between. Germline loops: CDR1 SGHRS, CDR2 YFSETQ. The CDR3 region is CASSLEGRGETQYF. The CDR3 nucleotides are TGCGCCAGCAGCTTGGAGGGGCGCGGGGAGACCCAGTACTTC.

The chain carries TRBV7-9 and TRBJ2-5; 7 bases fit TRBD1. The ends lost 6 bases at V and 4 bases at J; junction bases unmatched: 8. Germline V CDR1 and CDR2: SEHNR, FQNEAQ (reference sequence). The CDR3 has 14 amino acids. The CDR3 spells CASRMLRGPETQYF. The CDR3 region has the DNA TGTGCCAGCAGGATGCTGAGGGGGCCAGAGACCCAGTACTTC.

This clonotype was detected once. The chain combines TRBV15 with TRBJ1-5; possible D gene TRBD1, 6 bases. The CDR3 covers 15 residues. V lost 7 bases to trimming and J lost 6 bases, with 19 bases between them. Germline V gene sequence: CDR1 LNHNV, CDR2 YYDKDF (reference sequence). The CDR3 nucleotides are TGTGCCACCACCAGGGACAAGGGTTTAAGTCAGCCCCAGCATTTT. Protein: CATTRDKGLSQPQHF. Looking up the rest from reference TRBV15 and TRBJ1-5 gives the full variable domain: DAMVIQNPRYQVTQFGKPVTLSCSQTLNHNVMYWYQQKSSQAPKLLFHYYDKDFNNEADTPDNFQSRRPNTSFCFLDIRSPGLGDTAMYLCATTRDKGLSQPQHFGDGTRLSIL.

The chain joins TRBV2 to TRBJ2-1; D is ambiguous. Trimming took off 8 bases at V and 15 bases at J, with 20 bases between the two ends. Germline CDR1 is SNHLY and CDR2 is FYNNEI. The CDR3 has 12 amino acids. CDR3 sequence: CASGVVRDVVFF. DNA of the CDR3: TGTGCCAGCGGCGTGGTGAGAGACGTGGTGTTCTTC. Combining the CDR3 with reference TRBV2 and TRBJ2-1 gives the whole variable domain EPEVTQTPSHQVTQMGQEVILRCVPISNHLYFYWYRQILGQKVEFLVSFYNNEISEKSEIFDDQFSVERPDGSNFTLKIRSTKLEDSAMYFCASGVVRDVVFFGPGTRLTVL.

This clonotype came up a few times. V usage is TRBV4-2 and J usage is TRBJ2-7, with TRBD2 as a possible D gene (5 bases). The CDR3 sequence is 15 residues long. Germline V gene lookup returns CDR1 LGHNA and CDR2 YNFKEQ. The V gene lost 1 base and the J gene lost 0 bases, with 10 bases spanning the gap. This CDR3 is CASSQGSGPSYEQYF. In nucleotides, the CDR3 is TGTGCCAGCAGCCAAGGAAGCGGCCCCTCCTACGAGCAGTACTTC.

This clonotype has just a few counts. The chain recombines TRBV4-3 with TRBJ2-1; a weak D match, TRBD2 (6 bases). The germline V and J ends were trimmed by 3 bases and 2 bases, with 11 bases remaining between them. Germline CDR1 LGHNA, CDR2 YSLEER. This CDR3 spans 15 amino acids. DNA of the CDR3: TGCGCCAGCAGCCATGGACTACTTCCCTACAATGAGCAGTTCTTC. It specifies CASSHGLLPYNEQFF.

The chain has TRBV6-2 or TRBV6-3 and TRBJ2-5; 9 positions agree with TRBD2. The CDR3 totals 16 residues. Germline values: CDR1 MNHEY, CDR2 SVGEGT. The V segment lost 2 bases and the J segment 5 bases; nucleotides outside the gene matches: 9. The CDR3 loop is CASSYQSGRSRETQYF. In DNA form, the CDR3 reads TGTGCCAGCAGTTACCAGAGCGGGAGGTCGAGGGAGACCCAGTACTTC.